The sequence of this T cell receptor beta chain was determined in a study of shared clonotypes between healthy human individuals. Study-wide results and caveats: Represented diversity (both genetic and exposure-history) was limited by the small number of donors. Sampling covered nothing but blood. Tissue TCR repertoires likely differ from those found in blood.

Germline V lookup: CDR1 SGHDT, CDR2 YYEEEE. The CDR3 is made up of 17 amino acids. The V end was cut by 2 bases, the J end by 6 bases, with 21 bases between. Naive CD8 cells comprised CD45RO-negative, CCR7-positively selected cells, excluding terminally differentiated effector memory CD45RA+ cells. Sorted-subset replicate PCRs used approximately 180 ng of genomic DNA. This amount corresponded to approximately 30,000 T cell genomes. Profiling relied on immunoSEQ multiplex PCR, and the TCRdb table lists in-frame clones only, not all of them. The sample yields hundreds of thousands of clones, nearly 95% seen once. Worth noting for this clone: Its antigen is as yet unknown.

The chain recombines TRBV5-6 with TRBJ2-1; D is possibly TRBD2 (6 bases). The receptor was derived from a man in his thirties or forties in good health. The sequencing sample was made of naive CD8+ T cells sorted from blood. The CDR3 nucleotides are TGTGCCAGCAGCTTTCCAGAACTAGCTCCGATCGCCAATGAGCAGTTCTTC. Translating it yields CASSFPELAPIANEQFF.